The clone carrying this T cell receptor beta chain was seen just once. This record belongs to a study of ipilimumab plus nivolumab after autologous stem cell transplantation. Trimming removed 5 bases at V and 2 bases at J, with 13 bases between. The CDR3 runs to 15 residues. Germline V gene data show CDR1 as LNHDA and CDR2 as SQIVND (reference sequence). Patients got 3 mg/kg IV nivolumab weeks 1, 4, 7, 10, then biweekly through week 26. The assay was immunoSEQ multiplex PCR, and TCRdb's table has in-frame clones only and misses some. This table holds 15,000 to 20,000 clones, 80% found once. The specimen was PBMCs, collected in a trial of ipilimumab plus nivolumab as post-transplant consolidation. This chain uses TRBV19 with TRBJ1-5; weak D call: TRBD1 (6 bases). The clonotype originates from a male donor with diffuse large B-cell lymphoma. The CDR3 sequence is CASSSQGPGNQPQHF. For the CDR3, the DNA is TGTGCCAGTAGTTCACAGGGCCCGGGCAATCAGCCCCAGCATTTT.